The clone carrying this T cell receptor beta chain was found once. The antigen remains undetermined. The data stem from a study of cytomegalovirus exposure and HLA in healthy donors. The V and J ends lost 4 bases and 1 base respectively, with 11 bases between them. The CDR3 runs 14 residues. Germline CDR1 reads MDHEN; CDR2 reads SYDVKM. Study-level points and caveats: Among TCR sequences, most were rare, though some public TCRs appeared in many donors. In a later analysis, HLA-associated beta chains showed higher expansion and lower generation probabilities than comparable chains. As confirmed in vitro, three CMV-associated chains were specific for CMV antigens.

PCR primers comprised 60 Vbeta and 13 Jbeta primers. Measured with immunoSEQ multiplex PCR; TCRdb has only the in-frame clones, and not every one. The table includes 150,000 or so clones, 70% to 85% detected once. Nominally healthy donors provided the samples, though records likely missed some immune exposures. The gene calls are TRBV28 and TRBJ2-7, with a possible D match to TRBD1 (5 bases). This receptor was identified in a man aged 25 to 40 in good health and CMV-seropositive. The sample taken for sequencing was PBMCs. CDR3 in amino acids: CASSSPQGSYEQYF. The CDR3 DNA reads as TGTGCCAGCAGTTCCCCCCAGGGATCCTACGAGCAGTACTTC.